This T cell receptor (beta chain) came from a study of blood T cell repertoires in COVID-19. Study in general: Acute and convalescent COVID-19 specimens originated in the United States, Italy and Spain.

CDR1 and CDR2 from the germline V gene are SGHTA and FQGTGA. CDR3 size: 13 residues. The germline V and J ends were trimmed by 4 bases and 4 bases, with 9 bases remaining between them. As handled by the study authors: Estimation of nucleated cell counts relied on the amplification of reference gene primers. This table comes from immunoSEQ multiplex PCR, and its TCRdb copy is limited to in-frame clones, with some not included. D and trimming come from the DNA, and the V and J calls and clone size come from that table. Found here are just over 350,000 clones, roughly 87% of them singletons; the top ten hold 2.5% to 3%. Those who participated ranged in age from roughly 18 to 90 years and resided in about two dozen US areas.

This sequence originates from a woman in her twenties or thirties who had recovered from COVID-19. Sequencing input: PBMCs or T cells enriched from blood (not recorded which). V usage is TRBV7-3 and J usage is TRBJ2-3; no clear D. The CDR3 loop is CASSSIGSDTQYF. The CDR3 DNA sequence: TGTGCCAGCAGCTCCATCGGGTCAGATACGCAGTATTTT.